Listed here are 32 T cell receptor beta chains from one sample, sequenced in a study of lymphopenia after photon versus proton radiotherapy. The repertoire was sequenced with immunoSEQ multiplex PCR; TCRdb's copy has only in-frame clones and lacks some. The sample shows 20,000 or so clones, approximately 91% of them seen only once. Sample: peripheral blood, taken from a patient treated with proton-based radiotherapy. The receptor source for this set is a woman in her seventies with pancreatic cancer. Some clones in this sample may be carry-over from other donors' samples.

This chain links TRBV27 with TRBJ1-4; 8 bases fit TRBD1. From germline, CDR1 is MNHEY and CDR2 SMNVEV (reference sequence). V was clipped by 4 bases and J by 6 bases; unmatched bases: 7. This CDR3 region has 15 residues. CDR3 sequence (DNA): TGTGCCAGCAGTTCGGGACAGGCAATCGATGAAAAACTGTTTTTT. It yields the protein CASSSGQAIDEKLFF.

Note on this clone: The germline gene is not matched at one end of the junction; a read error may be the cause. This chain uses TRBV7-8 with TRBJ2-7, with 7 bases lining up with TRBD1. The germline gives CDR1 SGHVS, CDR2 FQNEAQ. CDR3 size: 17 residues. CDR3 sequence: CVSSLGGNRDSAYEQYF. Here the CDR3 DNA reads TGTGTCAGCAGCTTAGGGGGTAACCGGGACAGTGCCTACGAGCAGTACTTC. Full variable domain (missing parts from reference TRBV7-8 and TRBJ2-7): GAGVSQSPRYKVAKRGQDVALRCDPISGHVSLFWYQQALGQGPEFLTYFQNEAQLDKSGLPSDRFFAERPEGSVSTLKIQRTQQEDSAVYLCVSSLGGNRDSAYEQYFGPGTRLTVT.

The chain is built from TRBV6-1 and TRBJ1-1, with D maybe TRBD1 (5 bases). The germline gives CDR1 MNHNS, CDR2 SASEGT. V was shortened by 4 bases and J by 10 bases, with 25 bases between the two germline ends. The CDR3 has 16 residues. CDR3 in amino acids: CASSAPPGPNLSRAFF. The CDR3 DNA sequence: TGTGCCAGCAGTGCTCCCCCGGGGCCAAATCTATCGCGAGCTTTCTTT.

The chain employs TRBV19 and TRBJ1-5, with 9 bases aligning to TRBD1. The V gene's germline CDR1 is LNHDA and CDR2 SQIVND (reference sequence). Trimming at V came to 5 bases and at J to 0 bases, leaving 8 bases not matched to a gene. The CDR3 totals 17 residues. The CDR3 loop reads CASSYSGTGSSNQPQHF. In DNA form, the CDR3 reads TGTGCCAGTAGTTACTCCGGGACAGGGAGTAGCAATCAGCCCCAGCATTTT.

The CDR3 coding sequence is TGTGCCAGCGCACACCCGGGACAGGGGATCAATGAGCAGTTCTTC. Translation: CASAHPGQGINEQFF. The chain employs TRBV6-5 and TRBJ2-1; 10 nucleotides line up with TRBD1. Per the germline V gene, CDR1 is MNHEY and CDR2 is SVGAGI. The ends lost 8 bases at V and 6 bases at J; junction bases unmatched: 10. The CDR3 consists of 15 residues.

The V call is TRBV18, the J call TRBJ2-3; possibly TRBD2 for D (6 bases). This CDR3 comprises 16 residues. The germline V and J ends were trimmed by 2 bases and 5 bases, with 17 bases remaining between them. Germline V gives CDR1 KGHSH, CDR2 LQKENI. The CDR3 nucleotides read TGTGCCAGCTCACCAAACGGAGGGGCGCACGTAGATACGCAGTATTTT. Its protein is CASSPNGGAHVDTQYF.

This clone was seen just once. V and J are TRBV30 and TRBJ2-7, with 9 positions matching TRBD2. This CDR3 comprises 15 residues. Germline V gives CDR1 GTSNPN, CDR2 SVGIG (reference sequence). The ends lost 1 base at V and 0 bases at J; junction bases unmatched: 4. DNA for the CDR3: TGTGCCTGGAGTGGGGGACTAGCATCCTCCTACGAGCAGTACTTC. This codes for CAWSGGLASSYEQYF.

The chain is built from TRBV7-6 and TRBJ2-2; 8 bases map to TRBD2. The CDR3 has 18 amino acids. Germline CDR1 SGHVS, CDR2 FNYEAQ. After removal of 5 bases from V and 4 bases from J, the junction contained 15 bases not matched to a gene. CDR3 loop: CASSEIPPQREFTGELFF. DNA of the CDR3: TGTGCCAGCAGCGAAATACCCCCCCAGCGGGAGTTCACCGGGGAGCTGTTTTTT.

V usage is TRBV5-6 and J usage is TRBJ2-7, with TRBD1 matching over 7 bases. The CDR3 totals 14 residues. Germline CDR1 is SGHDT and CDR2 is YYEEEE. J lost 6 bases, V lost 4 bases, and 10 bases had no gene match. DNA of the CDR3: TGTGCCAGCAGCCGAGACAGGGCGCTCGCCGAGCAGTACTTC. It is translated as CASSRDRALAEQYF.

The chain joins TRBV29-1 to TRBJ1-4, with D perhaps matching TRBD1 (6 bases). V lost 7 bases and J 8 bases, leaving 17 bases between the germline ends. Germline CDR1 and CDR2: SQVTM and ANQGSEA. The length of the CDR3 is 13 residues. The CDR3 protein is CSATSGTPEKLFF. The DNA for the CDR3 is TGCAGCGCAACTTCCGGGACACCCGAAAAACTGTTTTTT.

The chain combines TRBV29-1 with TRBJ1-4; no clear D. Trimming pared 4 bases from V and 3 bases from J, leaving 9 bases between. This CDR3 is built from 13 residues. The germline V gene has CDR1 SQVTM and CDR2 ANQGSEA. The DNA of the CDR3 is TGCAGCGTTGGTTTAGGGCCTAATGAAAAACTGTTTTTT. Protein sequence: CSVGLGPNEKLFF.

Only one count was recorded for this clone. The J gene is TRBJ1-2, the V gene TRBV5-1; 9 bases match TRBD1. J lost 3 bases, V lost 6 bases, and 6 bases had no gene match. This CDR3 contains 14 residues. Germline V lookup: CDR1 SGHRS, CDR2 YFSETQ. DNA of the CDR3: TGCGCCAGCAAGGAACAGGGGGCGTACTATGGCTACACCTTC. Translating gives CASKEQGAYYGYTF.

The chain combines TRBV6-4 with TRBJ2-1; D is perhaps TRBD1 (6 bases). The CDR3 is 13 amino acids. Germline V gene sequence: CDR1 MRHNA, CDR2 SNTAGT. The germline V and J ends were trimmed by 4 bases and 10 bases, with 14 bases remaining between them. The CDR3 loop reads CASSVTGSGEQFF. CDR3 nucleotide sequence: TGTGCCAGCAGTGTTACAGGGTCGGGGGAGCAGTTCTTC.

The rearrangement joins TRBV4-2 to TRBJ1-3; no reliable D call. CDR1 LGHNA and CDR2 YNFKEQ come from the germline V gene. Deletions cut 0 bases from V and 0 bases from J, with 18 bases between. CDR3 length: 19 residues. The DNA for the CDR3 is TGTGCCAGCAGCCAAGATAGTTCCCAGCCAGTTGGCTCTGGAAACACCATATATTTT. Protein: CASSQDSSQPVGSGNTIYF.

This clone has more than one count but fewer than ten. This sequence joins TRBV7-9 and TRBJ1-5; the D gene is possibly TRBD1 (6 bases). This CDR3 has 14 amino acids. The V end was cut by 4 bases, the J end by 1 base, with 8 bases between. The germline CDR1 and CDR2 sequences are SEHNR and FQNEAQ (reference sequence). CDR3 loop: CASSSGQSNQPQHF. The DNA for the CDR3 is TGTGCCAGCAGCTCCGGACAGAGCAATCAGCCCCAGCATTTT.

The chain couples TRBV11-2 to TRBJ2-3, with 13 bases fitting TRBD2. Germline V gene data show CDR1 as SGHAT and CDR2 as FQNNGV. The CDR3 sequence is 19 residues long. V lost 5 bases and J lost 4; bases outside the gene matches: 15. The CDR3 spells CASSPVVFTSGRVADTQYF. Here the CDR3 DNA reads TGTGCCAGCAGCCCCGTAGTCTTCACTAGCGGGAGGGTAGCAGATACGCAGTATTTT. Using reference TRBV11-2 and TRBJ2-3 for the parts outside the CDR3, the full variable domain is EAGVAQSPRYKIIEKRQSVAFWCNPISGHATLYWYQQILGQGPKLLIQFQNNGVVDDSQLPKDRFSAERLKGVDSTLKIQPAKLEDSAVYLCASSPVVFTSGRVADTQYFGPGTRLTVL.

The chain links TRBV5-4 to TRBJ1-2, with D possibly being TRBD1 (6 bases). V lost 3 bases, J lost 8 bases, and 11 bases lay in between. Germline CDR1 reads SGHNT; CDR2 reads YYREEE (reference sequence). The CDR3 extends over 12 amino acids. The DNA of the CDR3 is TGTGCCAGCAGCTCAGGGGCAGGAGGCTACACCTTC. It encodes CASSSGAGGYTF. Combining the CDR3 with reference TRBV5-4 and TRBJ1-2 gives the whole variable domain ETGVTQSPTHLIKTRGQQVTLRCSSQSGHNTVSWYQQALGQGPQFIFQYYREEENGRGNFPPRFSGLQFPNYSSELNVNALELDDSALYLCASSSGAGGYTFGSGTRLTVV.

This clone turned up a few times. J is TRBJ2-7 and V is TRBV6-4; TRBD2 matches 8 bases. Per the germline V gene, CDR1 is MRHNA and CDR2 is SNTAGT. The length of the CDR3 is 14 residues. With 6 bases clipped from V and 7 bases from J, the junction kept 11 bases outside the gene matches. The CDR3 loop is CASREGSGSGEQYF. The CDR3 DNA is TGTGCCAGCAGAGAAGGCAGCGGGAGTGGTGAGCAGTACTTC.

This chain uses TRBV16 with TRBJ1-1; no firm D call. Germline lookup yields CDR1 KGHSY and CDR2 FQNENV. This CDR3 is 17 amino acids long. Trimming cost V 1 base and J 0 bases, with 15 bases left between them. CDR3 sequence (DNA): TGTGCCAGCAGCCAATATTCCTCCGGACTGTTGAACACTGAAGCTTTCTTT. It specifies CASSQYSSGLLNTEAFF.

The chain combines TRBV28 with TRBJ2-7, with 9 bases lining up with TRBD1. Germline CDR1 and CDR2: MDHEN and SYDVKM. With V trimmed by 7 bases and J by 4 bases, 8 bases remained unmatched. This CDR3 spans 14 amino acids. CDR3 coding DNA: TGTGCCAGCACCCGACCGGGACAGGGATACGAGCAGTACTTC. Translation gives CASTRPGQGYEQYF.

This sequence joins TRBV7-6 and TRBJ2-5; possible D gene TRBD2, 5 bases. Trimming shortened V by 4 bases and J by 4 bases, and 10 bases separated the two germline ends. CDR3 length equals 13 residues. Germline V gene lookup returns CDR1 SGHVS and CDR2 FNYEAQ. CDR3 amino acids: CASSSLAPETQYF. CDR3 in DNA: TGTGCCAGCAGCTCGCTAGCCCCAGAGACCCAGTACTTC.

CDR3 nucleotide sequence: TGCGCCAGCAGCGTCGACGGAACCTACGAGCAGTACTTC. Its protein is CASSVDGTYEQYF. The gene calls are TRBV5-1 and TRBJ2-7; D gene unclear. The germline V gene has CDR1 SGHRS and CDR2 YFSETQ. The CDR3 spans 13 residues. Trimming took 4 bases from V and 2 from J, leaving 10 bases between them.

In its sample, this clone was seen once. V usage is TRBV28 and J usage is TRBJ2-1, with 8 bases identical to TRBD1. Germline CDR1 MDHEN, CDR2 SYDVKM. This CDR3 comprises 16 residues. Trimming cost V 5 bases and J 9 bases; bases outside gene matches: 15. The DNA for the CDR3 is TGTGCCAGCAGTGCCCTCAGCTCAGGGGGCCAGCGTGAGCAGTTCTTC. The encoded protein is CASSALSSGGQREQFF.

To note about this clone: At one end, the junction sequence differs from germline, possibly due to a read error. The V gene is TRBV7-9, the J gene TRBJ2-5; D is ambiguous. The germline CDR1 and CDR2 sequences are SEHNR and FQNEAQ (reference sequence). CDR3 size: 11 residues. CDR3 nucleotide sequence: TGTGCCAGCAGCCAGTCCTACCCGCGGAACTTC. It translates to CASSQSYPRNF.

The chain uses TRBV28 and TRBJ2-7, with 7 bases that match TRBD1. CDR3 size: 15 residues. CDR1 MDHEN and CDR2 SYDVKM come from the germline V gene. V shed 6 bases and J 3 bases; nucleotides not matched to a gene: 11. In DNA, the CDR3 is TGTGCCAGCAGACCCCGGGAAACAGGGGACTACGAGCAGTACTTC. Translation gives CASRPRETGDYEQYF.

This sequence joins TRBV4-2 and TRBJ2-1; 10 nucleotides align to TRBD2. The CDR3 is 14 amino acids. Looked up from germline, CDR1 is LGHNA and CDR2 is YNFKEQ. V dropped 6 bases and J dropped 6; count of bases not matched to a gene: 5. CDR3 in DNA: TGTGCCAGCAGTGACTTAGCGGGGGGCAATGAGCAGTTCTTC. It is translated as CASSDLAGGNEQFF.

In DNA, the CDR3 is TGTGCCAGCAGCTCCGGACTATCGGGGGAGACCCAGTACTTC. It translates to CASSSGLSGETQYF. This rearrangement joins TRBV7-2 to TRBJ2-5; tentatively, D is TRBD2 (6 bases). Trimming pared 4 bases from V and 5 bases from J, leaving 14 bases between. The germline gives CDR1 SGHTA, CDR2 FQGNSA. The CDR3 totals 14 residues. Looking up the rest from reference TRBV7-2 and TRBJ2-5 gives the full variable domain: GAGVSQSPSNKVTEKGKDVELRCDPISGHTALYWYRQSLGQGLEFLIYFQGNSAPDKSGLPSDRFSAERTGGSVSTLTIQRTQQEDSAVYLCASSSGLSGETQYFGPGTRLLVL.

Only one count was recorded for this clone. This chain links TRBV7-9 with TRBJ1-2; no clear D. The germline V and J ends were trimmed by 4 bases and 0 bases, with 24 bases remaining between them. Germline-derived CDR1 and CDR2 are SEHNR and FQNEAQ (reference sequence). CDR3 length: 19 amino acids. The CDR3 DNA follows: TGTGCCAGCAGCTCAGTTCCGTCTTACCGGACGGGGACTAACTATGGCTACACCTTC. Translating it yields CASSSVPSYRTGTNYGYTF.

On this clone: This CDR3 is also generated by other DNA sequences in the sample. The J gene is TRBJ1-1, the V gene TRBV7-8, with TRBD1 matching over 9 bases. The CDR3 runs 16 residues. Germline V gene sequence: CDR1 SGHVS, CDR2 FQNEAQ. Trimming at V came to 1 base and at J to 1 base, leaving 4 bases not matched to a gene. The CDR3 region is CASSLGTGGTNTEAFF. CDR3 DNA sequence: TGTGCCAGCAGCTTAGGAACAGGGGGCACGAACACTGAAGCTTTCTTT. The full variable domain, its missing parts supplied by reference TRBV7-8 and TRBJ1-1, is GAGVSQSPRYKVAKRGQDVALRCDPISGHVSLFWYQQALGQGPEFLTYFQNEAQLDKSGLPSDRFFAERPEGSVSTLKIQRTQQEDSAVYLCASSLGTGGTNTEAFFGQGTRLTVV.

The chain couples TRBV5-8 to TRBJ1-1; TRBD1 matches 7 bases. The CDR3 has 15 residues. Germline assignment: CDR1 SGHTS and CDR2 YDEGEE. Losses at the gene ends were 4 bases for V and 5 bases for J; bases not matched to a gene: 11. The CDR3 reads CASSRRGQAGTEAFF. As DNA, the CDR3 is TGTGCCAGCAGCAGGAGAGGACAGGCGGGGACTGAAGCTTTCTTT.

This clone was detected a few times. CDR3 sequence (DNA): TGTGCCAGCAGTGATTTCGGGTCCTACGAGCAGTACTTC. This encodes CASSDFGSYEQYF. The V call is TRBV2, the J call TRBJ2-7; D not resolved. The CDR3 is made up of 13 amino acids. CDR1 is SNHLY, CDR2 FYNNEI, per germline. V lost 3 bases and J lost 1, with 7 bases in between.

The chain links TRBV6-1 to TRBJ2-3; D tentatively reads TRBD1 or TRBD2 (5 bases each). V lost 4 bases, J lost 2 bases, and 13 bases lay in between. The V gene's germline CDR1 is MNHNS and CDR2 SASEGT. The CDR3 totals 15 residues. This CDR3 reads CASSVPGPYTDTQYF. DNA for the CDR3: TGTGCCAGCAGTGTACCGGGACCCTACACAGATACGCAGTATTTT.